These 25 T cell receptor beta chains originate from one sample sequenced in a study of cytomegalovirus exposure and HLA in healthy donors. Both 60 Vbeta primers and 13 Jbeta primers went into the PCR. Using immunoSEQ multiplex PCR, the repertoire was profiled, and TCRdb retains in-frame clones only, with some absent. The repertoire consists of about 200,000 clones, with around 88% occurring once and the leading ten covering around 0.3%. Sequenced input: PBMCs. Receptor source: a woman aged 25 to 39 in good health and CMV-seronegative.

V usage is TRBV7-2 and J usage is TRBJ2-2; no firm D call. CDR3 length: 15 amino acids. Looked up from germline, CDR1 is SGHTA and CDR2 is FQGNSA. V was pared by 1 base and J by 4 bases, with 10 bases between. The CDR3 DNA sequence: TGTGCCAGCAGCTTAGAAGGCTCGGGCACCGGGGAGCTGTTTTTT. Residues: CASSLEGSGTGELFF.

The V gene is TRBV6-5, the J gene TRBJ2-1; 8 bases agree with TRBD2. Germline V gives CDR1 MNHEY, CDR2 SVGAGI. The CDR3 sequence is 14 residues long. Trimming removed 8 bases from V and 6 bases from J; junction bases left unmatched: 9. The CDR3 spells CASFSAGAGNEQFF. The DNA for the CDR3 is TGTGCCAGCTTTTCAGCGGGAGCAGGCAATGAGCAGTTCTTC.

The CDR3 region has the DNA TGTGCCAGCAGGCGGGGGGGAACTGAAGCTTTCTTT. Its protein is CASRRGGTEAFF. V usage is TRBV6-1 and J usage is TRBJ1-1; D may be TRBD1 (5 bases). Germline loops: CDR1 MNHNS, CDR2 SASEGT. This CDR3 is built from 12 residues. Between the trimmed V and J ends, which lost 6 bases and 5 bases, there was a span of 10 bases.

This sequence joins TRBV5-6 and TRBJ2-1; tentatively, D is TRBD2 (6 bases). This CDR3 has 16 residues. Deletions cut 4 bases from V and 0 bases from J, with 14 bases between. Germline V gene lookup returns CDR1 SGHDT and CDR2 YYEEEE. The CDR3, as DNA: TGTGCCAGCAGCCGCAACGGGGGACGCTCCTACAATGAGCAGTTCTTC. Protein product: CASSRNGGRSYNEQFF.

CDR3 in DNA: TGTGCCAGCATCGAAGGGGTGAACACTGAAGCTTTCTTT. The encoded protein is CASIEGVNTEAFF. This chain joins TRBV6-1 and TRBJ1-1; possible D gene TRBD1, 5 bases. The CDR3 contains 13 residues. Germline loops: CDR1 MNHNS, CDR2 SASEGT. V shed 7 bases and J shed 0 bases, with 9 bases lying between them.

This chain links TRBV4-1 with TRBJ2-3, with TRBD1 identical over 12 bases. The ends lost 0 bases at V and 5 bases at J; junction bases unmatched: 12. The CDR3 consists of 19 residues. Germline lookup yields CDR1 MGHRA and CDR2 YSYEKL. The CDR3 region has the DNA TGCGCCAGCAGCCAAGAATTCATGGTGGGGGACAGGGGGCGAGATACGCAGTATTTT. Its translation: CASSQEFMVGDRGRDTQYF.

The rearrangement uses TRBV9 and TRBJ2-7, with 7 bases fitting TRBD2. The CDR3 runs to 15 residues. Germline V gives CDR1 SGDLS, CDR2 YYNGEE. Losses at the gene ends were 3 bases for V and 0 bases for J; bases not matched to a gene: 6. The CDR3 region has the DNA TGTGCCAGCAGCGCAAGCGGGGCTCCCTCCTACGAGCAGTACTTC. Protein: CASSASGAPSYEQYF.

This clone was counted between two and nine times. The CDR3 is CASSLDRQETQYF. In nucleotides, the CDR3 is TGTGCCAGCAGCTTGGACAGGCAAGAGACCCAGTACTTC. The rearrangement links TRBV5-4 to TRBJ2-5; tentative D call: TRBD1 (5 bases). This CDR3 has 13 amino acids. With 0 bases removed from V and 2 bases from J, the gap between germline ends came to 5 bases. CDR1 SGHNT and CDR2 YYREEE come from the germline V gene (reference sequence).

For the CDR3, the DNA is TGTGCCAGCAGCCGGGCGGGGACGGTGAACACTGAAGCTTTCTTT. Its protein product is CASSRAGTVNTEAFF. This chain joins TRBV5-6 and TRBJ1-1; tentative D call: TRBD1 (5 bases). Germline-derived CDR1 and CDR2 are SGHDT and YYEEEE. CDR3 length: 15 amino acids. Trimming pared 4 bases from V and 0 bases from J, leaving 13 bases between.

The chain joins TRBV28 to TRBJ1-2, with 8 bases identical to TRBD1. The CDR3 length is 14 residues. CDR1 and CDR2 (germline): MDHEN, SYDVKM. The junction had 9 bases not matched to a gene; V was cut back by 5 bases and J by 7 bases. CDR3: CASSGTDRVGGYTF. Written as DNA, the CDR3 is TGTGCCAGCAGTGGGACGGACAGGGTGGGTGGCTACACCTTC.

The V and J genes are TRBV13 and TRBJ2-7; 14 bases are a match to TRBD2. Germline lookup yields CDR1 PRHDT and CDR2 FYEKMQ (reference sequence). The J segment lost 6 bases and the V segment lost 5 bases, leaving 3 bases of the junction unmatched. CDR3 length equals 14 residues. The CDR3 nucleotides are TGTGCCAGCAGCCTCGGACTAGCGGGAGGCGAGCAGTACTTC. It specifies CASSLGLAGGEQYF.

This clone was counted only a few times. The J gene is TRBJ1-1, the V gene TRBV2; 7 bases agree with TRBD1. Germline CDR1 reads SNHLY; CDR2 reads FYNNEI. With V trimmed by 6 bases and J by 4 bases, 8 bases remained unmatched. There are 14 residues in the CDR3. The CDR3 sequence: CASRTQGDFTEAFF. The CDR3, as DNA: TGTGCCAGCAGAACGCAGGGGGATTTCACTGAAGCTTTCTTT.

The table lists this clone with a count of one. This rearrangement joins TRBV6-1 to TRBJ2-5; D perhaps matches TRBD1 (5 bases). Trimming pared 4 bases from V and 10 bases from J, leaving 16 bases between. Germline V gives CDR1 MNHNS, CDR2 SASEGT. This CDR3 region has 13 residues. CDR3 protein: CASSGGLDLDQYF. The DNA of the CDR3 is TGTGCCAGCAGTGGGGGCCTAGACCTGGACCAGTACTTC.

V gene TRBV5-4 combines with J gene TRBJ2-3; the match to TRBD1 covers 7 bases. The germline V gene has CDR1 SGHNT and CDR2 YYREEE (reference sequence). The CDR3 is 14 residues long. J lost 6 bases, V lost 2 bases, and 6 bases had no gene match. CDR3 protein: CASSFQGEWDTQYF. CDR3 coding DNA: TGTGCCAGCAGCTTTCAGGGGGAGTGGGATACGCAGTATTTT.

In DNA, the CDR3 is TGTGCCAGCAGTAACACTGGGGTAGCGGGGGGGGGCGAGTTCTTC. It specifies CASSNTGVAGGGEFF. The rearrangement joins TRBV2 to TRBJ2-1; 11 positions match TRBD2. Trimming cost V 5 bases and J 14 bases; bases outside gene matches: 14. The CDR3 loop spans 15 amino acids. Germline V gene lookup returns CDR1 SNHLY and CDR2 FYNNEI.

The gene calls are TRBV6-5 and TRBJ2-7; 7 bases fit TRBD1. This CDR3 has 13 amino acids. Germline trimming cut 5 bases from V and 5 bases from J; bases unmatched to any gene: 6. Germline CDR1 and CDR2: MNHEY and SVGAGI. The CDR3 spells CASSPQGYHEQYF. As DNA, the CDR3 is TGTGCCAGCAGTCCACAGGGGTACCACGAGCAGTACTTC.

The genes are TRBV19 and TRBJ1-1, with TRBD1 as a possible D gene (5 bases). Trimming removed 7 bases at V and 1 base at J, with 10 bases between. There are 13 residues in the CDR3. Per germline, CDR1 LNHDA and CDR2 SQIVND (reference sequence). DNA of the CDR3: TGTGCCAGTACGATGACAGAGAACACTGAAGCTTTCTTT. As protein: CASTMTENTEAFF.

The V call is TRBV10-2, the J call TRBJ2-1; 9 bases are a match to TRBD1. This CDR3 region has 14 residues. J gave up 7 bases and V 3 bases, and 4 bases lay outside the gene matches. Germline assignment: CDR1 WSHSY and CDR2 SAAADI. CDR3 region: CASSEQGALNEQFF. In DNA form, the CDR3 reads TGCGCCAGCAGTGAACAGGGGGCATTAAATGAGCAGTTCTTC.

V and J are TRBV5-4 and TRBJ2-3; perhaps TRBD2 as D (7 bases). The CDR3 runs to 13 residues. With 3 bases removed from V and 5 bases from J, the gap between germline ends came to 10 bases. CDR1 and CDR2 from the germline V gene are SGHNT and YYREEE (reference sequence). CDR3 in amino acids: CASSSGEGDTQYF. DNA for the CDR3: TGTGCCAGCAGCTCAGGGGAGGGAGATACGCAGTATTTT.

This clone was observed a few times. The gene calls are TRBV6-1 and TRBJ2-3; tentative D call: TRBD1 (5 bases). Trimming removed 4 bases at V and 1 base at J, with 15 bases between. The CDR3 length is 16 residues. The V gene's germline CDR1 is MNHNS and CDR2 SASEGT. DNA of the CDR3: TGTGCCAGCAGTGGGCAGGCAGGGCGAGGCACAGATACGCAGTATTTT. It is translated as CASSGQAGRGTDTQYF.

The genes are TRBV5-6 and TRBJ2-2; TRBD1 matches 10 bases. There are 17 residues in the CDR3. After removal of 1 base from V and 6 bases from J, the junction contained 9 bases not matched to a gene. Germline assignment: CDR1 SGHDT and CDR2 YYEEEE. The CDR3 here is CASSLFRRQGAPGELFF. DNA of the CDR3: TGTGCCAGCAGCTTGTTCCGGCGACAGGGGGCCCCCGGGGAGCTGTTTTTT.

This clone was counted between two and nine times. The rearrangement joins TRBV2 to TRBJ2-2; 11 bases are a match to TRBD1. V was clipped by 5 bases and J by 4 bases; unmatched bases: 6. CDR3 size: 16 residues. Germline V lookup: CDR1 SNHLY, CDR2 FYNNEI. CDR3 nucleotides: TGTGCCAGCAGTCCAAGGACAGGGGGCCCCACCGGGGAGCTGTTTTTT. It yields the protein CASSPRTGGPTGELFF.

The genes are TRBV18 and TRBJ2-3; 9 bases are shared with TRBD2. CDR1 and CDR2 from the germline V gene are KGHSH and LQKENI. J gave up 0 bases and V 4 bases, and 5 bases lay outside the gene matches. The CDR3 contains 16 residues. The CDR3, as DNA: TGTGCCAGCTCACGGGGAAGCGGGGGGAGCACAGATACGCAGTATTTT. Protein sequence: CASSRGSGGSTDTQYF.

The chain recombines TRBV10-3 with TRBJ2-7; tentative D call: TRBD2 (6 bases). The V gene lost 8 bases and the J gene lost 0 bases, with 11 bases spanning the gap. Germline V gives CDR1 ENHRY, CDR2 SYGVKD. CDR3 length: 13 amino acids. The DNA of the CDR3 is TGTGCCATCGCTGACGGGAGCTCCTACGAGCAGTACTTC. Protein sequence: CAIADGSSYEQYF.

Concerning this clone: Additional DNA sequences in this sample encode the identical CDR3. The rearrangement joins TRBV7-2 to TRBJ2-7, with D unclear. The CDR3 length is 12 residues. V lost 0 bases to trimming and J lost 8 bases, with 8 bases between them. The germline V gene has CDR1 SGHTA and CDR2 FQGNSA. CDR3 sequence (DNA): TGTGCCAGCAGCTTAGCCCTGCAGAAGCAGTACTTC. As protein: CASSLALQKQYF.